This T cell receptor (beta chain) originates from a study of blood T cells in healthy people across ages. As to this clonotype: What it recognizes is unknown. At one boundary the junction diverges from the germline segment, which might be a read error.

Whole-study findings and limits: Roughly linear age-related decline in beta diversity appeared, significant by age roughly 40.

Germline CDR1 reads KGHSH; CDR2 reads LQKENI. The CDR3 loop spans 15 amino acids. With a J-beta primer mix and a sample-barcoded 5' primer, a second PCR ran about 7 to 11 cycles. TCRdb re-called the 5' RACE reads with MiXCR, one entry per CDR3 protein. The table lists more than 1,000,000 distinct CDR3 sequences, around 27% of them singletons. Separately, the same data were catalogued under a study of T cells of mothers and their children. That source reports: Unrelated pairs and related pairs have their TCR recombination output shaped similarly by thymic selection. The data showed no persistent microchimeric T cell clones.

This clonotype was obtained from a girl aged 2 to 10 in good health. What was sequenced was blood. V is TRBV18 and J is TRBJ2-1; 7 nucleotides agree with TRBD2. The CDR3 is CASSPRAGTRDEQFF. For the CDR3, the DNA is TGCGCCAGCTCACCACGAGCGGGAACAAGGGATGAGCAGTTCTTC.